The rows below give T cell receptor beta chains drawn from one sample of a study of T cells in Graves' hyperthyroidism and ophthalmopathy. One entry per CDR3 protein results from TCRdb running MiXCR on the multiplex PCR reads. The sample gives about 380,000 distinct CDR3 sequences, 11% to 15% of which show up once; approximately 9.9% is in the top ten. Sequencing input: blood. The receptors were sampled from a woman in her sixties or seventies with Graves' hyperthyroidism. The CDR3 runs from the conserved cysteine through the conserved F or W. D genes are given only for firm matches. Only part of the rows carry a size: once, few, many, or a class if the clone is expanded.

d_call: TRBD2; clone_size: -; j_call: TRBJ2-1; v_call: TRBV12-5; cdr3_nt: TGTGCTAGTGGTTTGACGTCTAGCGGCAACAATGAGCAGTTCTTC; cdr3_aa: CASGLTSSGNNEQFF
d_call: TRBD2; clone_size: many; j_call: TRBJ2-5; v_call: TRBV9; cdr3_nt: TGTGCCAGCAGCGAGGGACTAGCCCAAGAGACCCAGTACTTC; cdr3_aa: CASSEGLAQETQYF
d_call: -; clone_size: -; j_call: TRBJ2-3; v_call: TRBV7-2; cdr3_nt: TGTGCCAGCAGCTTCGGGTCGAGAGAAAGAGCGCAGTATTTT; cdr3_aa: CASSFGSRERAQYF
d_call: -; clone_size: few; j_call: TRBJ1-5; v_call: TRBV4-1; cdr3_nt: TGCGCCAGCAGCCAAATGGGGGGCAATCAGCCCCAGCATTTT; cdr3_aa: CASSQMGGNQPQHF
d_call: TRBD2; clone_size: few; j_call: TRBJ2-4; v_call: TRBV20-1; cdr3_nt: TGCAGTGCTAGAGGACCGACTAGCGGACTAGCCAAAAACATTCAGTACTTC; cdr3_aa: CSARGPTSGLAKNIQYF
d_call: TRBD2; clone_size: many; j_call: TRBJ2-5; v_call: TRBV12-3/TRBV12-4; cdr3_nt: TGTGCCAGCAGTTTATTGGGGACTAGCGGGATTTTAGGAGTAGAGACCCAGTACTTC; cdr3_aa: CASSLLGTSGILGVETQYF
d_call: TRBD1; clone_size: -; j_call: TRBJ2-5; v_call: TRBV7-9; cdr3_nt: TGTGCCAGCAGCTTCGTCGGGCGAGGGGGCGAGACCCAGTACTTC; cdr3_aa: CASSFVGRGGETQYF
d_call: TRBD1; clone_size: many; j_call: TRBJ2-1; v_call: TRBV4-1; cdr3_nt: TGTGCCAGCAGCCAAGGGGGCGAGCAGTTCTTC; cdr3_aa: CASSQGGEQFF
d_call: -; clone_size: -; j_call: TRBJ2-7; v_call: TRBV7-9; cdr3_nt: TGTGCCACAAGGACGGAGTCCTACGAGCAGTACTTC; cdr3_aa: CATRTESYEQYF
d_call: TRBD2; clone_size: -; j_call: TRBJ2-7; v_call: TRBV19; cdr3_nt: TGTGCCAGTAGTATGGGGAAGGGACTAGCCTACGAGCAGTACTTC; cdr3_aa: CASSMGKGLAYEQYF
d_call: -; clone_size: many; j_call: TRBJ2-7; v_call: TRBV13; cdr3_nt: TGTGCCAGCAGCTTAGTGGCTAGTGGGAGAAACGAGCAGTACTTC; cdr3_aa: CASSLVASGRNEQYF
d_call: -; clone_size: -; j_call: TRBJ2-7; v_call: TRBV19; cdr3_nt: TGTGCCAGTAGCCCCGGGGGGCAGGTTGGAATTTACGAGCAGTACTTC; cdr3_aa: CASSPGGQVGIYEQYF
d_call: -; clone_size: few; j_call: TRBJ2-7; v_call: TRBV2; cdr3_nt: TGTGCCAGCAGTCCACGTGCGGCGGTTGGCTACGAGCAGTACTTC; cdr3_aa: CASSPRAAVGYEQYF
d_call: -; clone_size: few; j_call: TRBJ1-2; v_call: TRBV12-3/TRBV12-4; cdr3_nt: TGTGCCAGCAGTTTAAGGTCAGGGGTGAACTATGGCTACACCTTC; cdr3_aa: CASSLRSGVNYGYTF
d_call: -; clone_size: -; j_call: TRBJ1-3; v_call: TRBV10-1; cdr3_nt: TGCGCCAGCCCTGGAAACACCATATATTTT; cdr3_aa: CASPGNTIYF
d_call: -; clone_size: few; j_call: TRBJ2-7; v_call: TRBV27; cdr3_nt: TGTGCCAGCGCCTCCCTCGGGGACTCAGGGAGGATCGAGCAGTACTTC; cdr3_aa: CASASLGDSGRIEQYF
d_call: -; clone_size: few; j_call: TRBJ1-2; v_call: TRBV19; cdr3_nt: TGTGCCAGTAGTATGGGGGGGGCCTATGGCTACACCTTC; cdr3_aa: CASSMGGAYGYTF
d_call: TRBD2; clone_size: -; j_call: TRBJ2-2; v_call: TRBV18; cdr3_nt: TGTGCCAGCTCACCTCTAACTAGCGAGGCCGGGGAGCTGTTTTTT; cdr3_aa: CASSPLTSEAGELFF
d_call: -; clone_size: many; j_call: TRBJ2-3; v_call: TRBV30; cdr3_nt: TGTGCCTGGAGTTACAATGGGGATACGCAGTATTTT; cdr3_aa: CAWSYNGDTQYF
d_call: -; clone_size: many; j_call: TRBJ1-4; v_call: TRBV10-3; cdr3_nt: TGTGCCATCAGTGAATCTAGGAGCGATGAAAAACTGTTTTTT; cdr3_aa: CAISESRSDEKLFF
d_call: TRBD1; clone_size: many; j_call: TRBJ1-3; v_call: TRBV28; cdr3_nt: TGTGCCAGCACCTCGACAGGGACTGGAAACACCATATATTTT; cdr3_aa: CASTSTGTGNTIYF
d_call: -; clone_size: many; j_call: TRBJ2-7; v_call: TRBV9; cdr3_nt: TGTGCCAGCAGCGTAGCGGGGGGCTGGAACGAGCAGTACTTC; cdr3_aa: CASSVAGGWNEQYF
d_call: -; clone_size: few; j_call: TRBJ2-3; v_call: TRBV18; cdr3_nt: TGTGCCAGCCCACTCTATAGCGGTTCAGATACGCAGTATTTT; cdr3_aa: CASPLYSGSDTQYF
d_call: TRBD2; clone_size: many; j_call: TRBJ2-3; v_call: TRBV5-4; cdr3_nt: TGTGCCAGCAGCTTGGCTGTGACTAGCGGCCTCACAGATACGCAGTATTTT; cdr3_aa: CASSLAVTSGLTDTQYF
d_call: TRBD2; clone_size: many; j_call: TRBJ2-5; v_call: TRBV28; cdr3_nt: TGTGCCAGCAGTACAAGGACTAGCGGGAGGGTTAAGGAGACCCAGTACTTC; cdr3_aa: CASSTRTSGRVKETQYF
d_call: TRBD2; clone_size: -; j_call: TRBJ2-1; v_call: TRBV24-1; cdr3_nt: TGTGCCACCAGTGAATCCGGACTAGCTTGGAATGAGCAGTTCTTC; cdr3_aa: CATSESGLAWNEQFF
d_call: -; clone_size: few; j_call: TRBJ1-1; v_call: TRBV12-5; cdr3_nt: TGTGCTAGTGGTTTGCCCCGGGGAGGGTTGGTCCGTTACTGGATGGTGAACACTGAAGCTTTCTTT; cdr3_aa: CASGLPRGGLVRYWMVNTEAFF